The next 29 T cell receptor beta chains were all read from a single sample in a study of regulatory T cells in long-lasting Graves disease. According to the study, TCR beta libraries were built with iRepertoire HTBI primers and CDR3-region Arm-PCR. TCRdb re-called the multiplex PCR reads with MiXCR, one entry per CDR3 protein. Of around 460,000 distinct CDR3 sequences detected, roughly a fifth appear once; the ten largest clones hold roughly 7.7%. Noted time point: persistent/refractory GD, antithyroid drugs over 5 years with positive TRAb. Making the TCR library involved RNA that had been extracted from PBMCs. This material consisted of peripheral blood mononuclear cells (PBMCs), taken when the disease was refractory, from a patient treated with antithyroid drugs. These receptors were taken from a female donor with Graves disease.

There are many counts of this clonotype. The chain employs TRBV2 and TRBJ1-5, with D maybe TRBD1 (5 bases). This CDR3 spans 15 amino acids. Trimming stripped 2 bases from V and 7 bases from J, with 15 bases between. Germline V CDR1 and CDR2: SNHLY, FYNNEI. The DNA for the CDR3 is TGTGCCAGCAGTGAATGGACCGGACGGGGCCAGCCCCAGCATTTT. Residues: CASSEWTGRGQPQHF.

The chain links TRBV20-1 to TRBJ1-5, with a weak D call TRBD1 (6 bases). Germline assignment: CDR1 DFQATT and CDR2 SNEGSKA (reference sequence). Trimming removed 0 bases from V and 0 bases from J, with 9 bases in between. This CDR3 is 15 amino acids long. As DNA, the CDR3 is TGCAGTGCTAGAGATGACAGGTTTAGCAATCAGCCCCAGCATTTT. Its protein product is CSARDDRFSNQPQHF.

The rearrangement joins TRBV30 to TRBJ2-5; no clear D gene. This CDR3 is 14 amino acids long. V lost 4 bases and J 3 bases, leaving 15 bases between the germline ends. In germline, CDR1 is GTSNPN, CDR2 SVGIG (reference sequence). The CDR3 loop is CAWNLLTSKETQYF. The DNA for the CDR3 is TGTGCCTGGAATTTGCTGACATCGAAAGAGACCCAGTACTTC.

This clonotype came up a few times. The rearrangement joins TRBV20-1 to TRBJ1-3, with 11 bases fitting TRBD1. CDR3 length equals 16 residues. V shed 2 bases and J 3 bases; nucleotides not matched to a gene: 6. Germline-derived CDR1 and CDR2 are DFQATT and SNEGSKA (reference sequence). CDR3 coding DNA: TGCAGTGCTAGAAGAGGGACAGGGGGGTATGGAAACACCATATATTTT. This codes for CSARRGTGGYGNTIYF.

At least ten counts were recorded for this clonotype. This chain uses TRBV6-1 with TRBJ2-7; D gene ambiguous. Germline CDR1 is MNHNS and CDR2 is SASEGT. CDR3 length equals 15 residues. The V end lost 6 bases, the J end lost 0 bases, and 15 bases lay between the germline ends. CDR3 protein: CASRDVSWSSYEQYF. The DNA of the CDR3 is TGTGCCAGCAGGGATGTCAGTTGGAGCTCCTACGAGCAGTACTTC.

CDR3 protein: CASTLTGPNEKLFF. The CDR3 nucleotides read TGTGCCAGCACCCTGACAGGACCCAATGAAAAACTGTTTTTT. This rearrangement joins TRBV12-3 or TRBV12-4 to TRBJ1-4; possibly TRBD1 for D (6 bases). This CDR3 contains 14 residues. Trimming cost V 7 bases and J 5 bases, with 14 bases left between them.

The chain uses TRBV7-3 and TRBJ2-1; D gene unclear. The V gene lost 7 bases and the J gene lost 2 bases, with 15 bases spanning the gap. Germline CDR1 SGHTA, CDR2 FQGTGA. The CDR3 sequence is 15 residues long. Here the CDR3 reads CASTAEPLPYNEQFF. The CDR3, as DNA: TGTGCCAGCACCGCTGAGCCTCTTCCCTACAATGAGCAGTTCTTC. The full variable domain, in which reference TRBV7-3 and TRBJ2-1 provide the parts outside the CDR3, is GAGVSQTPSNKVTEKGKYVELRCDPISGHTALYWYRQSLGQGPEFLIYFQGTGAADDSGLPNDRFFAVRPEGSVSTLKIQRTERGDSAVYLCASTAEPLPYNEQFFGPGTRLTVL.

In regard to this clonotype: This sequence may be a read error, since a much larger clone differs from it by one base. DNA of the CDR3: TGTGCCAGCAGTTTATCGATAGGGGGGGCATATAACTATGGCTACACCTTC. Amino acid sequence: CASSLSIGGAYNYGYTF. The genes are TRBV27 and TRBJ1-2; D perhaps matches TRBD1 (6 bases). Trimming stripped 0 bases from V and 1 base from J, with 15 bases between. The CDR3 spans 17 residues. Germline V gives CDR1 MNHEY, CDR2 SMNVEV (reference sequence).

This clonotype was detected ten times or more. J is TRBJ1-5 and V is TRBV12-5; no reliable D call. This CDR3 is 13 amino acids long. CDR1 and CDR2 from the germline V gene are LGHNT and FRNRAP. Trimming pared 9 bases from V and 2 bases from J, leaving 11 bases between. Written as DNA, the CDR3 is TGTGCTAGCCTGCAAGGCGGCAATCAGCCCCAGCATTTT. Translated: CASLQGGNQPQHF. Complete variable domain (other parts from reference TRBV12-5 and TRBJ1-5): DARVTQTPRHKVTEMGQEVTMRCQPILGHNTVFWYRQTMMQGLELLAYFRNRAPLDDSGMPKDRFSAEMPDATLATLKIQPSEPRDSAVYFCASLQGGNQPQHFGDGTRLSIL.

The count of this clonotype is one. A junction boundary mismatches the germline segment, possibly from a read error. The rearrangement links TRBV6-1 to TRBJ2-7; maybe TRBD2 (6 bases). The CDR3 length is 15 residues. The germline gives CDR1 MNHNS, CDR2 SASEGT. The CDR3 DNA reads TGTGCCAGCAGGAAGGATGGCCGCGGGACCTACGAGCGGTACTTC. Translating it yields CASRKDGRGTYERYF.

The gene calls are TRBV6-1 and TRBJ1-4, with D possibly TRBD1 on 6 matching bases. V lost 10 bases and J lost 8, with 11 bases in between. Germline assignment: CDR1 MNHNS and CDR2 SASEGT. The CDR3 contains 11 residues. The CDR3 coding sequence is TGTGCCATCGGGGGGCACGAAAAACTGTTTTTT. It encodes CAIGGHEKLFF.

This clonotype has a count of ten or more. V and J are TRBV12-3 or TRBV12-4 and TRBJ2-5; D gene uncertain. This CDR3 is built from 13 residues. V shed 3 bases and J shed 4 bases, with 9 bases lying between them. The CDR3 DNA is TGTGCCAGCAGTTTGGGCGCCTCAGAGACCCAGTACTTC. Protein sequence: CASSLGASETQYF.

The CDR3 coding sequence is TGTGCCAGCAGTTTGAGGTCGGGGGACCTTGGCTACACCTTC. Amino acid sequence: CASSLRSGDLGYTF. The rearrangement uses TRBV12-3 or TRBV12-4 and TRBJ1-2; D is perhaps TRBD1 (5 bases). Trimming shortened V by 3 bases and J by 7 bases, and 15 bases separated the two germline ends. The CDR3 has 14 residues.

This clonotype occurred a few times. This rearrangement joins TRBV27 to TRBJ2-7; D may correspond to TRBD1 or TRBD2 (5 bases each). The germline V and J ends were trimmed by 4 bases and 0 bases, with 13 bases remaining between them. The CDR3 contains 15 residues. Germline CDR1 is MNHEY and CDR2 is SMNVEV (reference sequence). The CDR3 DNA reads as TGTGCCAGCAGTTACCGGGGCTCGAGCTCCTACGAGCAGTACTTC. This sequence encodes CASSYRGSSSYEQYF.

The chain uses TRBV7-2 and TRBJ2-7; possibly TRBD1 for D (6 bases). Trimming took 1 base from V and 3 from J, leaving 13 bases between them. CDR3 length: 15 residues. Germline V lookup: CDR1 SGHTA, CDR2 FQGNSA. In nucleotides, the CDR3 is TGTGCCAGCAGCTTAGGCAGGGGTGTGAACTACGAGCAGTACTTC. It yields the protein CASSLGRGVNYEQYF.

In its sample, this clonotype was seen a few times. The V call is TRBV3-1, the J call TRBJ2-7, with TRBD2 as a possible D gene (5 bases). The V and J ends lost 0 bases and 6 bases respectively, with 18 bases between them. The V gene's germline CDR1 is LGHDT and CDR2 YNNKEL (reference sequence). The CDR3 length is 16 residues. The CDR3: CASSQDDGWAGLEQYF. The CDR3 DNA reads as TGTGCCAGCAGCCAAGATGACGGTTGGGCGGGCCTCGAGCAGTACTTC.

The J gene is TRBJ2-5, the V gene TRBV19; D remains unclear. Germline V gives CDR1 LNHDA, CDR2 SQIVND (reference sequence). Trimming took 7 bases from V and 4 from J, leaving 13 bases between them. The CDR3 is made up of 13 amino acids. This CDR3 is CASTRRVGETQYF. The CDR3 region has the DNA TGTGCCAGTACACGTCGTGTGGGAGAGACCCAGTACTTC.

This clonotype was counted a few times. The gene calls are TRBV7-2 and TRBJ2-2; 7 bases line up with TRBD2. The J segment lost 1 base and the V segment lost 0 bases, leaving 14 bases of the junction unmatched. The CDR3 consists of 20 residues. Per germline, CDR1 SGHTA and CDR2 FQGNSA. CDR3 nucleotide sequence: TGTGCCAGCAGCTTAGCCCCCACTCGGCTAGCGGACGTGAACACCGGGGAGCTGTTTTTT. It translates to CASSLAPTRLADVNTGELFF. Full variable domain (outside the CDR3, taken from reference TRBV7-2 and TRBJ2-2): GAGVSQSPSNKVTEKGKDVELRCDPISGHTALYWYRQSLGQGLEFLIYFQGNSAPDKSGLPSDRFSAERTGGSVSTLTIQRTQQEDSAVYLCASSLAPTRLADVNTGELFFGEGSRLTVL.

A few counts support this clonotype. The CDR3 region has the DNA TGTGCCAGCAGTGAGTCTCCACAGACTTTCTTT. Its translation: CASSESPQTFF. The genes are TRBV6-2 or TRBV6-3 and TRBJ1-1; no clear D gene. V was shortened by 5 bases and J by 12 bases, with 13 bases between the two germline ends. Germline V gene lookup returns CDR1 MNHEY and CDR2 SVGEGT. This CDR3 has 11 residues.

The sample holds a few counts of this clonotype. The V call is TRBV7-3, the J call TRBJ1-1; D is possibly TRBD1 (5 bases). This CDR3 is 14 amino acids long. The V and J ends lost 5 bases and 2 bases respectively, with 12 bases between them. CDR1 SGHTA and CDR2 FQGTGA come from the germline V gene. CDR3 in amino acids: CASSVNGTNTEAFF. The CDR3, as DNA: TGTGCCAGCAGCGTAAATGGGACCAACACTGAAGCTTTCTTT.

CDR3 residues: CASSNPSYEQYF. As DNA, the CDR3 is TGTGCCAGCAGCAACCCCTCCTACGAGCAGTACTTC. The rearrangement uses TRBV6-1 and TRBJ2-7; D is uncertain. This CDR3 spans 12 amino acids. Germline assignment: CDR1 MNHNS and CDR2 SASEGT. Trimming pared 6 bases from V and 0 bases from J, leaving 6 bases between.

This clonotype was counted many times. This sequence joins TRBV20-1 and TRBJ1-5; no clear D gene. The V and J ends lost 3 bases and 0 bases respectively, with 9 bases between them. CDR3 length: 14 amino acids. Germline CDR1 reads DFQATT; CDR2 reads SNEGSKA (reference sequence). The CDR3 is CSAREYYSNQPQHF. The CDR3 DNA reads as TGCAGTGCTAGGGAATACTATAGCAATCAGCCCCAGCATTTT.

In this sample, this clonotype turned up once. The chain uses TRBV3-1 and TRBJ2-5; the match to TRBD2 covers 8 bases. The J call may be wrong; the DNA end is better matched by TRBJ2-1. The CDR3 is 16 residues long. Germline assignment: CDR1 LGHDT and CDR2 YNNKEL (reference sequence). In nucleotides, the CDR3 is TGTGCCAGCAGCCAATCCGGGGGGGGCCTTGGGGATGAGCAGTTCTTC. The encoded protein is CASSQSGGGLGDEQFF.

V gene TRBV7-2 combines with J gene TRBJ2-4; the D call may be TRBD1 or TRBD2 (5 bases each). Germline values: CDR1 SGHTA, CDR2 FQGNSA. The CDR3 is 14 amino acids. V was shortened by 5 bases and J by 8 bases, with 16 bases between the two germline ends. The CDR3 nucleotides are TGTGCCAGCAGCCCGAGGACATCGAGGGACATTCAGTACTTC. Its translation is CASSPRTSRDIQYF.

This clonotype was recorded at least ten times. This chain connects TRBV7-6 to TRBJ2-5; 9 positions agree with TRBD2. Losses at the gene ends were 5 bases for V and 4 bases for J; bases not matched to a gene: 11. The V gene's germline CDR1 is SGHVS and CDR2 FNYEAQ. The length of the CDR3 is 16 residues. The CDR3 DNA reads TGTGCCAGCAGCCCGACTAGCGGCTACGAGGGAGAGACCCAGTACTTC. Its protein is CASSPTSGYEGETQYF.

This clonotype came up a few times. The chain links TRBV9 to TRBJ2-5; D possibly corresponds to TRBD1 (6 bases). Germline V gene lookup returns CDR1 SGDLS and CDR2 YYNGEE. The V end lost 3 bases, the J end lost 4 bases, and 22 bases lay between the germline ends. The CDR3 spans 17 residues. The CDR3 region is CASSASNRDAERETQYF. CDR3 DNA: TGTGCCAGCAGCGCATCGAACAGGGATGCGGAGCGAGAGACCCAGTACTTC. Supplemented by reference TRBV9 and TRBJ2-5, the full variable domain reads DSGVTQTPKHLITATGQRVTLRCSPRSGDLSVYWYQQSLDQGLQFLIQYYNGEERAKGNILERFSAQQFPDLHSELNLSSLELGDSALYFCASSASNRDAERETQYFGPGTRLLVL.

V gene TRBV4-1 combines with J gene TRBJ1-6; D might be TRBD1 (5 bases). The CDR3 sequence is 15 residues long. Per the germline V gene, CDR1 is MGHRA and CDR2 is YSYEKL. The germline V and J ends were trimmed by 1 base and 6 bases, with 10 bases remaining between them. Here the CDR3 reads CASSQVQGSNSPLHF. The CDR3 coding sequence is TGCGCCAGCAGCCAAGTCCAGGGATCTAATTCACCCCTCCACTTT.

A remark on this clonotype: A much larger clone differs by one base, so this may be a read error. The genes are TRBV29-1 and TRBJ2-5; 11 nucleotides align to TRBD2. Germline CDR1 and CDR2: SQVTM and ANQGSEA. The CDR3 runs 14 residues. CDR3 DNA: TGCAGCGTGCGGACTAGCGGGTCCCAAGAGACCCGGTACTTC. This encodes CSVRTSGSQETRYF.

The sample holds many counts of this clonotype. The chain employs TRBV2 and TRBJ1-1, with TRBD1 matching 8 bases. The trim removed 6 bases at V and 1 base at J, leaving 4 bases unmatched. CDR3 length equals 14 residues. In germline, CDR1 is SNHLY, CDR2 FYNNEI. The CDR3 spells CASSFDRGNTEAFF. DNA for the CDR3: TGTGCCAGCAGCTTCGACAGGGGGAACACTGAAGCTTTCTTT.